The 21 T cell receptor beta chains in this list originate from one sample, sequenced in a study of blood T cell repertoires in COVID-19. TCRdb's copy holds only in-frame clones and misses some; the assay was immunoSEQ multiplex PCR. This sample has some 150,000 clones, with roughly 86% found just once. Input material: peripheral blood. The receptors were gathered from a woman between 50 and 59 years old with acute or convalescent COVID-19.

The CDR3 DNA is TGTGCCAGCAGCCCTCCCTGGCGGGGGTACAATGAGCAGTTCTTC. This sequence encodes CASSPPWRGYNEQFF. The chain links TRBV5-8 to TRBJ2-1; 7 positions agree with TRBD2. Germline loops: CDR1 SGHTS, CDR2 YDEGEE. The ends lost 4 bases at V and 4 bases at J; junction bases unmatched: 8. This CDR3 comprises 15 residues.

The chain recombines TRBV19 with TRBJ1-5, with 10 nucleotides matching TRBD1. There are 13 residues in the CDR3. The V gene's germline CDR1 is LNHDA and CDR2 SQIVND (reference sequence). The V segment lost 7 bases and the J segment 5 bases; nucleotides outside the gene matches: 2. For the CDR3, the DNA is TGTGCCAGTAAGGGACAGGGGTATCAGCCCCAGCATTTT. Protein sequence: CASKGQGYQPQHF.

This chain connects TRBV10-3 to TRBJ1-5, with D possibly being TRBD1 (6 bases). Germline CDR1 reads ENHRY; CDR2 reads SYGVKD. The CDR3 consists of 17 residues. Trimming removed 4 bases from V and 3 bases from J, with 19 bases in between. CDR3 in amino acids: CAISAGERGNINQPQHF. Here the CDR3 DNA reads TGTGCCATCAGTGCTGGGGAAAGGGGGAATATCAATCAGCCCCAGCATTTT.

This rearrangement joins TRBV30 to TRBJ1-1, with TRBD1 as a possible D gene (6 bases). Trimming left V 1 base short and J 5 bases short, with 17 bases between. Germline V lookup: CDR1 GTSNPN, CDR2 SVGIG (reference sequence). This CDR3 has 15 residues. The CDR3 spells CAWSGKQGFRTEAFF. In DNA form, the CDR3 reads TGTGCCTGGAGTGGGAAACAGGGATTTCGAACTGAAGCTTTCTTT.

The chain joins TRBV27 to TRBJ1-1; the D is unclear. With 5 bases removed from V and 1 base from J, the gap between germline ends came to 14 bases. Germline V CDR1 and CDR2: MNHEY, SMNVEV (reference sequence). The CDR3 has 15 amino acids. Here the CDR3 reads CASSPLGDPNTEAFF. As DNA, the CDR3 is TGTGCCAGCAGTCCTCTGGGCGACCCGAACACTGAAGCTTTCTTT.

The chain employs TRBV7-9 and TRBJ1-4, with a weak D call TRBD1 (5 bases). The length of the CDR3 is 16 residues. V lost 3 bases and J 8 bases, leaving 19 bases between the germline ends. Per germline, CDR1 SEHNR and CDR2 FQNEAQ (reference sequence). The CDR3 sequence is CASSFTQKAKGEKLFF. DNA of the CDR3: TGTGCCAGCAGCTTTACCCAGAAGGCAAAGGGGGAAAAACTGTTTTTT. Complete variable domain (other parts from reference TRBV7-9 and TRBJ1-4): DTGVSQNPRHKITKRGQNVTFRCDPISEHNRLYWYRQTLGQGPEFLTYFQNEAQLEKSRLLSDRFSAERPKGSFSTLEIQRTEQGDSAMYLCASSFTQKAKGEKLFFGSGTQLSVL.

The rearrangement uses TRBV29-1 and TRBJ2-2, with D perhaps matching TRBD2 (5 bases). The CDR3 totals 13 residues. CDR1 is SQVTM and CDR2 is ANQGSEA in the germline V gene. The germline V and J ends were trimmed by 4 bases and 3 bases, with 9 bases remaining between them. The CDR3 is CSVGGQDTGELFF. As DNA, the CDR3 is TGCAGCGTTGGAGGGCAGGACACCGGGGAGCTGTTTTTT.

This clone was seen once. V usage is TRBV28 and J usage is TRBJ1-4, with TRBD1 matching over 7 bases. The CDR3 consists of 16 residues. In germline, CDR1 is MDHEN, CDR2 SYDVKM. The J segment lost 6 bases and the V segment lost 3 bases, leaving 10 bases of the junction unmatched. The CDR3 here is CASSLLDRVGDEKLFF. The CDR3, as DNA: TGTGCCAGCAGTTTGCTCGACAGGGTAGGTGATGAAAAACTGTTTTTT.

The chain links TRBV7-9 to TRBJ1-3, with D perhaps TRBD1 (5 bases). Trimming took 4 bases from V and 2 from J, leaving 12 bases between them. The CDR3 runs 15 residues. CDR1 is SEHNR and CDR2 is FQNEAQ in the germline V gene (reference sequence). The DNA of the CDR3 is TGTGCCAGCAGCTCTACCGGGACTACTGGAAACACCATATATTTT. Protein sequence: CASSSTGTTGNTIYF.

The chain joins TRBV4-3 to TRBJ2-3; tentative D call: TRBD2 (7 bases). The germline V gene has CDR1 LGHNA and CDR2 YSLEER. This CDR3 has 17 residues. With 4 bases removed from V and 3 bases from J, the gap between germline ends came to 20 bases. CDR3 bases: TGCGCCAGCAGCCCCAAAGGGGGGGGAAAAATTACAGATACGCAGTATTTT. It is translated as CASSPKGGGKITDTQYF.

V usage is TRBV7-2 and J usage is TRBJ2-1, with D tentatively TRBD2 (6 bases). V was cut by 5 bases and J by 2 bases, with 10 bases left in between. Germline CDR1 is SGHTA and CDR2 is FQGNSA. The CDR3 sequence is 14 residues long. CDR3 sequence reads: CASSLSGTYNEQFF. CDR3 DNA sequence: TGTGCCAGCAGCCTTAGCGGTACCTACAATGAGCAGTTCTTC.

CDR3 DNA: TGTGCCAGCAGCCCGGGACTAGCGGGAGGACAAGAGACCCAGTACTTC. Translation gives CASSPGLAGGQETQYF. V and J are TRBV7-9 and TRBJ2-5, with 15 bases that match TRBD2. The germline gives CDR1 SEHNR, CDR2 FQNEAQ (reference sequence). The CDR3 runs to 16 residues. V shed 5 bases and J 2 bases; nucleotides not matched to a gene: 3.

CDR3: CASSMTGGLNTEAFF. The DNA of the CDR3 is TGCGCCAGCAGCATGACAGGGGGTTTGAACACTGAAGCTTTCTTT. The J gene is TRBJ1-1, the V gene TRBV5-1; TRBD1 matches 9 bases. V gave up 4 bases and J gave up 0 bases; unmatched junction bases: 4. The CDR3 covers 15 residues. The germline gives CDR1 SGHRS, CDR2 YFSETQ.

The chain uses TRBV7-6 and TRBJ2-1; 10 nucleotides line up with TRBD2. This CDR3 spans 17 amino acids. From germline, CDR1 is SGHVS and CDR2 FNYEAQ. After removal of 5 bases from V and 7 bases from J, the junction contained 14 bases not matched to a gene. CDR3 protein: CASSLWNGASGSNEQFF. The CDR3 region has the DNA TGTGCCAGCAGCCTATGGAATGGGGCTAGCGGGAGTAATGAGCAGTTCTTC.

The chain carries TRBV6-2 or TRBV6-3 and TRBJ1-1; 7 bases are a match to TRBD1. The V segment lost 5 bases and the J segment 1 base; nucleotides outside the gene matches: 7. In germline, CDR1 is MNHEY, CDR2 SVGEGT. The CDR3 covers 15 residues. The CDR3 DNA reads as TGTGCCAGCAGTACAACAGGGGCGACGAACACTGAAGCTTTCTTT. This gives the protein CASSTTGATNTEAFF.

In its sample, this clone was seen once. The chain recombines TRBV6-2 or TRBV6-3 with TRBJ2-5, with 7 bases that match TRBD2. The germline V gene encodes CDR1 MNHEY and CDR2 SVGEGT. The CDR3 has 14 residues. V gave up 0 bases and J gave up 6 bases; unmatched junction bases: 4. CDR3 DNA: TGTGCCAGCAGTTACTCGCGGGGGTTGAAGACCCAGTACTTC. Translation gives CASSYSRGLKTQYF.

The chain carries TRBV5-1 and TRBJ1-2; 9 positions agree with TRBD1. Trimming took 4 bases from V and 2 from J; bases not matched to a gene: 3. The CDR3 totals 14 residues. Germline CDR1 SGHRS, CDR2 YFSETQ. This CDR3 is CASSAGTGNYGYTF. CDR3 nucleotides: TGCGCCAGCAGCGCCGGGACAGGGAACTATGGCTACACCTTC.

A single count supports this clone. The chain links TRBV21-1 to TRBJ2-3; the table gives TRBD1 as D, unverified against the DNA. TRBV21-1 is designated a pseudogene. This CDR3 region has 13 residues. The CDR3 spells CASSKGNPDTQYF. CDR3 DNA: TGTGCCAGCAGCAAGGGCAATCCAGATACGCAGTATTTT.

The DNA of the CDR3 is TGCGCCAGCAGCCAAACAGGGGGCGCGAACACCGGGGAGCTGTTTTTT. Protein: CASSQTGGANTGELFF. The V and J genes are TRBV5-1 and TRBJ2-2; TRBD1 matches at 9 bases. CDR3 length: 16 residues. Germline CDR1 reads SGHRS; CDR2 reads YFSETQ. Trimming cost V 4 bases and J 0 bases; bases outside gene matches: 4.

The chain links TRBV27 to TRBJ2-3, with TRBD1 identical over 8 bases. The CDR3 totals 13 residues. J gave up 6 bases and V 6 bases, and 5 bases lay outside the gene matches. Germline CDR1 MNHEY, CDR2 SMNVEV (reference sequence). CDR3 nucleotides: TGTGCCAGCAGCCACAGGGGGAGCGATACGCAGTATTTT. The encoded protein is CASSHRGSDTQYF.

The CDR3 sequence: CASSRDRGFVYEQYF. The CDR3 nucleotides read TGTGCCAGTAGTAGGGACAGGGGGTTCGTCTACGAGCAGTACTTC. The J gene is TRBJ2-7, the V gene TRBV19; 11 bases are a match to TRBD1. Germline V CDR1 and CDR2: LNHDA, SQIVND (reference sequence). This CDR3 contains 15 residues. V dropped 4 bases and J dropped 3; count of bases not matched to a gene: 5.